These T cell receptor beta chains were read from a single sample in a study of blood T cells in healthy people across ages. TCRdb reanalysed the 5' RACE reads using MiXCR and keeps one entry per CDR3 protein. Counted here are 1.5 million to 2 million distinct CDR3 sequences, around 50% occurring once; the ten biggest clones make up 2.1%. Material for sequencing was blood. The receptors derive from a woman aged 40 to 50 in good health. CDR3s include the opening cysteine and the closing phenylalanine or tryptophan. The D gene is left open where the match is weak. Size is stated for part of the rows, as once, few or many counts, or as a class when the clone is expanded.

abundance | d_gene | j_gene | v_gene | CDR3aa | CDR3nt
- | - | TRBJ2-6 | TRBV12-3/TRBV12-4 | CASSLLRGGANVLTF | TGTGCCAGCAGCCTCTTAAGAGGTGGGGCCAACGTCCTGACTTTC
once | - | TRBJ1-2 | TRBV7-2 | CASTPTRSIYGYTF | TGTGCCAGCACCCCTACCAGGAGCATCTATGGCTACACCTTC
- | TRBD2 | TRBJ2-3 | TRBV20-1 | CSARGEGGGLLITDTQYF | TGCAGTGCTAGGGGGGAGGGCGGGGGGTTACTGATCACAGATACGCAGTATTTT
few | - | TRBJ2-7 | TRBV2 | CASSERPGHGDEQYF | TGTGCCAGCAGTGAGAGGCCGGGACACGGAGACGAGCAGTACTTC
many | - | TRBJ2-7 | TRBV7-2 | CASSQNLPIYEQYF | TGTGCCAGCAGCCAGAATCTTCCCATCTACGAGCAGTACTTC
- | TRBD1 | TRBJ2-6 | TRBV29-1 | CSVWDSNSGANVLTF | TGCAGCGTATGGGACAGCAATTCTGGGGCCAACGTCCTGACTTTC
- | - | TRBJ2-7 | TRBV27 | CASSYSRGFYEQYF | TGTGCCAGCAGTTATTCCCGGGGGTTCTACGAGCAGTACTTC
- | - | TRBJ2-3 | TRBV20-1 | CSARTVRDTQYF | TGCAGTGCTAGGACAGTCCGGGATACGCAGTATTTT
- | TRBD1 | TRBJ1-2 | TRBV15 | CATGDGNRGLIDGYTF | TGTGCCACCGGGGACGGTAACAGGGGGCTCATCGATGGCTACACCTTC
- | - | TRBJ2-1 | TRBV11-2 | CASSFSPPRARTYNEQFF | TGTGCCAGCAGCTTTAGTCCCCCGAGGGCCCGGACGTACAATGAGCAGTTCTTC
- | - | TRBJ1-6 | TRBV4-2 | CASRQGVTGPNSPLHF | TGTGCCAGCAGACAAGGGGTGACAGGACCTAATTCACCCCTCCACTTT
few | - | TRBJ1-4 | TRBV29-1 | CSVEAGRAGGKLFF | TGCAGCGTTGAGGCGGGGCGCGCAGGAGGAAAACTGTTTTTT
few | - | TRBJ2-1 | TRBV29-1 | CSVEKPNEQFF | TGCAGCGTTGAAAAGCCCAATGAGCAGTTCTTC
- | - | TRBJ1-5 | TRBV12-3/TRBV12-4 | CASSPPFSNQPQHF | TGTGCCAGCAGTCCCCCGTTCAGCAATCAGCCCCAGCATTTT
few | - | TRBJ2-4 | TRBV4-3 | CASSQAGENIQYF | TGCGCCAGCAGCCAGGCAGGGGAAAACATTCAGTACTTC
- | TRBD1 | TRBJ1-2 | TRBV6-5 | CASSYTNRGPGGYTF | TGTGCCAGCAGTTACACGAACAGGGGGCCAGGCGGCTACACCTTC
few | TRBD2 | TRBJ2-3 | TRBV6-2/TRBV6-3 | CAGGNTDTQYF | TGTGCGGGGGGGAACACAGATACGCAGTATTTT
- | TRBD1 | TRBJ1-2 | TRBV29-1 | CSVEVHPGTGGSYGYTF | TGCAGCGTTGAAGTCCACCCCGGGACAGGGGGCAGCTATGGCTACACCTTC
many | TRBD1 | TRBJ2-3 | TRBV6-2/TRBV6-3 | CASRRTGGTDTQYF | TGTGCCAGCAGAAGGACAGGAGGCACAGATACGCAGTATTTT
- | - | TRBJ2-3 | TRBV9 | CASSGPTGGTDTQYF | TGTGCCAGCAGCGGACCGACAGGTGGCACAGATACGCAGTATTTT
- | TRBD2 | TRBJ2-5 | TRBV2 | CASSKGRGEETQYF | TGTGCCAGCAGTAAAGGGAGGGGAGAAGAGACCCAGTACTTC
- | - | TRBJ1-2 | TRBV11-2 | CASSLDLTAHGYTF | TGTGCCAGCAGCTTAGATCTAACTGCTCATGGCTACACCTTC
- | - | TRBJ1-5 | TRBV7-9 | CASSTSDGDNQPQHF | TGTGCCAGCAGCACTAGCGACGGGGACAATCAGCCCCAGCATTTT
few | - | TRBJ2-3 | TRBV15 | CATSTKTGTIVTDTQYF | TGTGCCACCAGTACGAAAACCGGGACAATAGTCACAGATACGCAGTATTTT
- | - | TRBJ2-6 | TRBV9 | CASSSNHRGSTGANVLTF | TGTGCCAGCAGCTCAAACCACCGGGGGTCAACTGGGGCCAACGTCCTGACTTTC
- | - | TRBJ1-1 | TRBV27 | CASLDRRNTEAFF | TGTGCCAGCTTGGACAGACGAAACACTGAAGCTTTCTTT
- | TRBD1 | TRBJ1-6 | TRBV28 | CASTLGQSNNSPLHF | TGTGCCAGTACTCTGGGACAGTCGAATAATTCACCCCTCCACTTT
- | TRBD2 | TRBJ2-3 | TRBV29-1 | CSVEDRVAGGIYTDTQYF | TGCAGCGTTGAAGATCGGGTAGCGGGGGGCATCTACACAGATACGCAGTATTTT
- | - | TRBJ2-1 | TRBV6-5 | CASSYSERVNEQFF | TGTGCCAGCAGTTACTCGGAGCGGGTCAATGAGCAGTTCTTC
few | - | TRBJ2-3 | TRBV6-5 | CASTSSDRTQYF | TGTGCCAGCACCTCTAGCGACCGCACGCAGTATTTT
- | - | TRBJ2-7 | TRBV20-1 | CSASPSRGRCEQYF | TGCAGTGCTAGCCCTTCGAGAGGACGTTGCGAGCAGTACTTC